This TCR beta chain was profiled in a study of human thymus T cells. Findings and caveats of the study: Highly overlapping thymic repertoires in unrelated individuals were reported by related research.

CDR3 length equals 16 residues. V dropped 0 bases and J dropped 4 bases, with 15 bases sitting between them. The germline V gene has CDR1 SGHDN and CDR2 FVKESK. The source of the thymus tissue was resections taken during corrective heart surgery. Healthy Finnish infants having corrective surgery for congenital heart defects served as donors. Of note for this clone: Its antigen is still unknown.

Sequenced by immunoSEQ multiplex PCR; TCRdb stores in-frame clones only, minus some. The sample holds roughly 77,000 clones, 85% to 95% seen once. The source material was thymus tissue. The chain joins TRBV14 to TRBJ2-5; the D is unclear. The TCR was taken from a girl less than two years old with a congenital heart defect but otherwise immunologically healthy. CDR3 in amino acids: CASSQEIGGLGETQYF. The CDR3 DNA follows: TGTGCCAGCAGCCAAGAGATTGGCGGTCTTGGAGAGACCCAGTACTTC. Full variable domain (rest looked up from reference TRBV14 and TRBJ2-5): EAGVTQFPSHSVIEKGQTVTLRCDPISGHDNLYWYRRVMGKEIKFLLHFVKESKQDESGMPNNRFLAERTGGTYSTLKVQPAELEDSGVYFCASSQEIGGLGETQYFGPGTRLLVL.